The rows below give T cell receptor beta chains drawn from one sample of a study of glioma-infiltrating T cells after dendritic cell vaccination. Assay used: immunoSEQ multiplex PCR; TCRdb lists only in-frame clones, some missing. The sample holds tens of thousands of clones, 75% to 85% seen once. The sample consisted of blood, taken before dendritic cell vaccination. These receptors came from a human donor with glioblastoma. Each CDR3 is given with its conserved first and last residue. A D gene is named only where the DNA matches it firmly. Only some rows state a clone size, as once, few, many or a class for expanded clones.

>.|.|TRBJ1-5|TRBV10-2|12
CASSEGAGAQHF
TGCGCCAGCAGTGAGGGGGCGGGGGCCCAGCATTTT
>.|TRBD1|TRBJ2-2|TRBV29-1|13
CSARTGGTGELFF
TGCAGCGCCCGGACAGGGGGGACCGGGGAGCTGTTTTTT
>.|TRBD1|TRBJ2-3|TRBV5-8|18
CASSPTDRDREWADTQYF
TGTGCCAGCAGCCCTACGGACCGGGACAGGGAATGGGCAGATACGCAGTATTTT
>.|TRBD1|TRBJ1-2|TRBV27|14
CASRQTGQAGGYTF
TGTGCCAGCAGGCAAACGGGACAGGCGGGGGGCTACACCTTC
>.|TRBD2|TRBJ2-1|TRBV5-1|18
CASSRFLAGGITYNEQFF
TGCGCCAGCAGCCGATTTTTAGCGGGAGGGATTACCTACAATGAGCAGTTCTTC
>.|.|TRBJ2-5|TRBV7-9|13
CASSLSSWETQYF
TGTGCCAGCAGCTTAAGTAGTTGGGAGACCCAGTACTTC
>.|.|TRBJ1-4|TRBV6-5|15
CASSYSTGTNEKLFF
TGTGCCAGCAGTTACTCTACCGGGACTAATGAAAAACTGTTTTTT
>.|.|TRBJ2-7|TRBV2|12
CASRIQGYEQYF
TGTGCCAGCAGAATACAGGGTTACGAGCAGTACTTC
>.|.|TRBJ2-6|TRBV19|16
CASRPDGGAGANVLTF
TGTGCCAGTAGGCCGGACGGAGGGGCTGGGGCCAACGTCCTGACTTTC
>.|TRBD1|TRBJ2-1|TRBV5-4|16
CASSLFGDRAGNEQFF
TGTGCCAGCAGCTTGTTTGGGGACAGGGCTGGAAATGAGCAGTTCTTC
>.|TRBD2|TRBJ2-7|TRBV9|15
CASSPEAGLVYEQYF
TGTGCCAGCAGCCCCGAAGCGGGACTAGTTTACGAGCAGTACTTC
>.|.|TRBJ1-2|TRBV18|15
CASSPEATVNYGYTF
TGTGCCAGCTCACCAGAGGCTACCGTTAACTATGGCTACACCTTC
>.|TRBD2|TRBJ2-7|TRBV11-3|15
CASSRLAGSSYEQYF
TGTGCCAGCAGTCGACTAGCGGGCAGCTCCTACGAGCAGTACTTC
>.|.|TRBJ2-7|TRBV10-3|13
CAIKVAASYEQYF
TGTGCCATCAAGGTAGCGGCCTCCTACGAGCAGTACTTC
>once|TRBD1|TRBJ2-5|TRBV28|15
CASSLPGQGGKTQYF
TGTGCCAGCAGTCTCCCGGGACAGGGGGGAAAGACCCAGTACTTC
>few|TRBD2|TRBJ2-1|TRBV30|12
CAWSVWREEQFF
TGTGCCTGGAGTGTCTGGCGGGAGGAGCAGTTCTTC
>.|.|TRBJ1-4|TRBV10-3|15
CAIRADGATNEKLFF
TGTGCCATCAGAGCTGACGGGGCAACTAATGAAAAACTGTTTTTT
>.|.|TRBJ1-1|TRBV10-3|14
CAISPKPGYTEAFF
TGTGCCATCAGCCCTAAACCCGGGTACACTGAAGCTTTCTTT
>few|TRBD2|TRBJ2-1|TRBV4-2|14
CASSPQASGIEQFF
TGTGCCAGCAGCCCCCAGGCTAGCGGGATAGAGCAGTTCTTC
>.|TRBD1|TRBJ1-2|TRBV7-2|15
CASRRTGGSGYGYTF
TGTGCCAGCAGGCGTACAGGGGGCAGCGGCTATGGCTACACCTTC
>.|TRBD1|TRBJ2-2|TRBV30|14
CAWSGTGYTGELFF
TGTGCCTGGAGTGGGACAGGGTATACCGGGGAGCTGTTTTTT
>.|.|TRBJ2-1|TRBV6-1|16
CASSAVRSSSYNEQFF
TGTGCCAGCAGTGCCGTGCGCTCGAGCTCCTACAATGAGCAGTTCTTC
>.|.|TRBJ2-6|TRBV28|16
CASYRDSISGANVLTF
TGTGCCAGCTACCGGGACTCAATCTCTGGGGCCAACGTCCTGACTTTC
>.|TRBD1|TRBJ1-4|TRBV7-2|14
CASSRGQGSEKLFF
TGTGCCAGCAGCCGAGGACAGGGAAGTGAAAAACTGTTTTTT
>.|.|TRBJ2-7|TRBV28|13
CASSLNRAYEQYF
TGTGCCAGCAGTTTAAACAGGGCTTACGAGCAGTACTTC
>medium-sized|.|TRBJ2-7|TRBV7-9|15
CASSPKTGSVREQYF
TGTGCCAGCAGCCCGAAGACAGGTTCTGTCCGGGAGCAGTACTTC
>.|.|TRBJ2-1|TRBV4-1|12
CASSQPQGREFF
TGCGCCAGCAGCCAACCCCAGGGGAGAGAATTCTTC
>.|.|TRBJ2-1|TRBV9|15
CASSVGGARHNEQFF
TGTGCCAGCAGCGTGGGAGGAGCGCGTCACAATGAGCAGTTCTTC
>.|.|TRBJ1-1|TRBV19|13
CASSPTPPEGAFF
TGTGCCAGTAGCCCCACACCTCCCGAGGGTGCTTTCTTT
>.|.|TRBJ1-1|TRBV6-5|14
CASSYAGGNTEAFF
TGTGCCAGCAGTTACGCGGGGGGGAACACTGAAGCTTTCTTT
>.|.|TRBJ2-3|TRBV9|15
CASSVVAGITDTQYF
TGTGCCAGCAGCGTAGTTGCGGGTATCACAGATACGCAGTATTTT
>.|TRBD2|TRBJ2-7|TRBV5-1|13
CASSSTSGRHLYF
TGCGCCAGCAGCTCGACTAGCGGGAGACACCTGTACTTC
>.|.|TRBJ2-2|TRBV4-3|18
CASSQDSGFTLNTGELFF
TGCGCCAGCAGCCAAGATTCAGGGTTCACACTAAACACCGGGGAGCTGTTTTTT